Detailed here is one T cell receptor beta chain. Its antigen is still unknown. This specimen comes from a study of T cells after yellow fever vaccination. Study-level information: For low cell numbers, libraries were made with SMART-Seq v4 Ultra Low Input. Study results and caveats: A large majority of primary-vaccination clones showed up again after the booster (roughly 96% CD4, around 90% CD8). Researchers report a weaker secondary response that nonetheless peaked faster, day 5 versus 15. Abundant bulk-population clonotypes could contaminate the FACS-sorted repertoires.

A single record per CDR3 protein comes from TCRdb applying MiXCR to the 5' RACE reads. The sample records 60,000 to 85,000 distinct CDR3 sequences, approximately 7% being singletons. The source of this sequence is a man between 18 and 35 years old who received the YFV17D yellow fever vaccine. Sequenced here: CD8+ T cells sorted from PBMCs, sampled about 5 days after the first yellow fever vaccination.

The CDR3 nucleotides are TGTGCCAGCAGTGACTCGCCGGAGAACACTGAAGCTTTCTTT. Translating it yields CASSDSPENTEAFF. This chain connects TRBV6-4 to TRBJ1-1; D is ambiguous. The CDR3 is made up of 14 amino acids. Germline V gene lookup returns CDR1 MRHNA and CDR2 SNTAGT. Trimming stripped 0 bases from V and 1 base from J, with 6 bases between.